This T cell receptor (beta chain) was recorded in a study of blood T cell repertoires in COVID-19. Study summary: Sites in the United States, Italy and Spain provided acute and convalescent COVID-19 samples. Sources were T cells, B-cell-depleted T cells, or PBMCs; the material itself was cDNA or gDNA.

This CDR3 is built from 16 residues. The germline V gene encodes CDR1 LNHDA and CDR2 SQIVND (reference sequence). Between the trimmed V and J ends, which lost 1 base and 2 bases, there was a span of 12 bases. In the authors' methods: It was from reference gene primer amplification that nucleated cell counts were estimated. Generated by immunoSEQ multiplex PCR, the TCRdb table keeps only in-frame clones and is missing some. V, J and clone size derive from that table, while D and trimming were established from the DNA sequence. The sample contains about 200,000 clones, 82% of which appear only once. Seattle enrolled patients during active infection and tracked them longitudinally.

The chain has TRBV19 and TRBJ1-5, with no clear D. Specimen: peripheral blood. This receptor was taken from a woman aged 60 to 75 with COVID-19, enrolled during active disease. Written as DNA, the CDR3 is TGTGCCAGTAGTATAGCTCGGGGAATTGGCAATCAGCCCCAGCATTTT. It translates to CASSIARGIGNQPQHF.